This T cell receptor (beta chain) was identified in a study of OX40 agonist ivuxolimab in advanced cancers. Whole-study results and caveats: Expanded clones belonging to CD8+ T cells outnumbered, on average, those of CD4+. Partial responders receiving 0.1-3.0 mg/kg showed among the lowest clonal expansion. Antigen specificity of clonally expanded peripheral T cells was not established.

TCRdb's copy holds only in-frame clones and misses some; the assay was immunoSEQ multiplex PCR. The table lists 40,000 to 55,000 clones, roughly 85% of them singletons, with 3.4% in the top ten. This clone was recorded only once. Its antigen is not identified. This CDR3 contains 14 residues. Germline values: CDR1 SEHNR, CDR2 FQNEAQ (reference sequence). With V trimmed by 5 bases and J by 7 bases, 10 bases remained unmatched. V usage is TRBV7-9 and J usage is TRBJ2-5, with 7 bases fitting TRBD1. The receptor's source is an adult with an advanced solid tumor such as melanoma, head and neck, liver or kidney cancer. The sequencing here drew on CD4+ or CD8+ T cells sorted from blood, taken in a trial of the OX40 agonist ivuxolimab. The CDR3 DNA reads TGTGCCAGCAGCCCAAGGGGGCTAGACCGGACCCAGTACTTC. This translates into CASSPRGLDRTQYF. The full variable domain, completed using reference TRBV7-9 and TRBJ2-5, is DTGVSQNPRHKITKRGQNVTFRCDPISEHNRLYWYRQTLGQGPEFLTYFQNEAQLEKSRLLSDRFSAERPKGSFSTLEIQRTEQGDSAMYLCASSPRGLDRTQYFGPGTRLLVL.